This T cell receptor (beta chain) came from a study of shared clonotypes between healthy human individuals. For the study at large: The cohort comprised a couple of women and a few men. Their ages spanned 18 to 49 years. General study points: Naive subsets generally had larger estimated richness than memory subsets.

The donors were all Caucasian adults (living in Nashville, Tennessee). Data came from immunoSEQ multiplex PCR; TCRdb stores just in-frame clones and leaves some out. The table includes hundreds of thousands of clones, about 97% detected once. Concerning this clone: Its matching antigen is unknown.

The CDR3 length is 10 residues. Germline-derived CDR1 and CDR2 are DFQATT and SNEGSKA (reference sequence). The clonotype comes from a man in his thirties or forties in good health. V and J are TRBV20-1 and TRBJ1-2; a possible D gene is TRBD1 (6 bases). The sequencing input was memory CD8+ T cells sorted from blood. Subset given: CD45RO+ cells pooled with CCR7-negative TemRA cells. The CDR3 region has the DNA TGCAGCACAGGGAACTATGGCTACACCTTC. This translates into CSTGNYGYTF.